This T cell receptor beta chain was identified during a study of CD8+CD57+ T cells in acquired aplastic anemia. General study points: Both patients and controls carried the same twenty-nine CD8+ CDR3 sequences.

Concerning this clonotype itself: The antigen is unknown.

The germline gives CDR1 MGHDK, CDR2 SYGVNS. The CDR3 is 14 residues long. Unmatched junction bases numbered 6, after V lost 5 bases and J lost 5 bases. Profiling that covered TCR beta VDJ and CDR3 relied on genomic DNA as its template. TCRdb called the reads again in MiXCR, with one record for every CDR3 protein. The data hold some 44,000 distinct CDR3 sequences, with 68% observed a single time. What was sequenced was sorted CD4+, CD8+, or CD8+CD57+ T cells (not recorded which) from PBMCs. The TCR comes from a human donor in good health, serving as a control. The V gene is TRBV25-1, the J gene TRBJ2-7; 10 bases are a match to TRBD2. DNA for the CDR3: TGTGCCAGCAGTAGACCTAGCGGGAGCCACGAGCAGTACTTC. Amino acids: CASSRPSGSHEQYF.